These 22 T cell receptor beta chains were sequenced from one sample in a study of control samples from healthy donors and cancer patients. The assay was immunoSEQ multiplex PCR, and TCRdb's table has in-frame clones only and misses some. The table includes 100,000 to 150,000 clones, roughly 90% detected once. The sequenced sample was blood. The source is a man in his late teens or twenties in good health.

The chain has TRBV9 and TRBJ1-6; TRBD1 matches at 10 bases. V dropped 4 bases and J dropped 9; count of bases not matched to a gene: 7. This CDR3 is built from 15 residues. Germline loops: CDR1 SGDLS, CDR2 YYNGEE. Here the CDR3 reads CASSPETGGISPLHF. For the CDR3, the DNA is TGTGCCAGCAGCCCCGAGACAGGGGGCATTTCACCCCTCCACTTT.

The chain links TRBV28 to TRBJ1-4, with D hard to call. The V and J ends lost 10 bases and 8 bases respectively, with 17 bases between them. CDR3 size: 13 residues. Germline V gene sequence: CDR1 MDHEN, CDR2 SYDVKM. Here the CDR3 DNA reads TGTGCCACCATCGGAGGGAGTTTGGAAAAACTGTTTTTT. Its protein is CATIGGSLEKLFF.

The chain has TRBV19 and TRBJ2-7; a weak D match, TRBD1 (6 bases). The V end was cut by 1 base, the J end by 3 bases, with 10 bases between. The CDR3 loop spans 14 amino acids. Germline loops: CDR1 LNHDA, CDR2 SQIVND (reference sequence). The CDR3 DNA reads as TGTGCCAGTAGTATAGCCGAACAGGGCTACGAGCAGTACTTC. Translated: CASSIAEQGYEQYF.

V gene TRBV19 combines with J gene TRBJ1-4, with 7 bases fitting TRBD1. Trimming at V came to 5 bases and at J to 5 bases, leaving 11 bases not matched to a gene. The CDR3 is 16 residues long. From germline, CDR1 is LNHDA and CDR2 SQIVND (reference sequence). The CDR3 is CASSLRGGQRNEKLFF. As DNA, the CDR3 is TGTGCCAGTAGTCTAAGGGGGGGACAGCGAAATGAAAAACTGTTTTTT.

The genes are TRBV20-1 and TRBJ1-6, with TRBD1 identical over 9 bases. With 1 base clipped from V and 17 bases from J, the junction kept 3 bases outside the gene matches. The germline V gene has CDR1 DFQATT and CDR2 SNEGSKA (reference sequence). This CDR3 contains 11 residues. The CDR3 nucleotides are TGCAGTGCTAGAGGGGACAGGGCCTTCCACTTT. Translating it yields CSARGDRAFHF.

The chain links TRBV5-1 to TRBJ2-7; 7 positions agree with TRBD1. V lost 4 bases to trimming and J lost 2 bases; unmatched junction nucleotides: 6. The germline gives CDR1 SGHRS, CDR2 YFSETQ. The CDR3 totals 14 residues. The CDR3 loop is CASSNDRATYEQYF. CDR3 bases: TGCGCCAGCAGCAACGACAGGGCAACCTACGAGCAGTACTTC.

This clone was seen only once. V usage is TRBV15 and J usage is TRBJ2-5; D possibly corresponds to TRBD2 (6 bases). From germline, CDR1 is LNHNV and CDR2 YYDKDF (reference sequence). Trimming cost V 5 bases and J 2 bases, with 12 bases left between them. This CDR3 is built from 14 residues. DNA of the CDR3: TGTGCCACCAGCCCCCGGGACTTACAAGAGACCCAGTACTTC. Translating it yields CATSPRDLQETQYF.

This clone came up a few times. The V and J genes are TRBV10-3 and TRBJ2-7, with a weak D call TRBD2 (6 bases). Per germline, CDR1 ENHRY and CDR2 SYGVKD. The CDR3 is 13 residues long. The germline V and J ends were trimmed by 10 bases and 2 bases, with 15 bases remaining between them. CDR3 loop: CATLVAGTYEQYF. Here the CDR3 DNA reads TGTGCCACCCTGGTGGCGGGGACCTACGAGCAGTACTTC.

The chain recombines TRBV6-4 with TRBJ2-3, with 12 bases matching TRBD1. The ends lost 4 bases at V and 4 bases at J; junction bases unmatched: 6. The CDR3 spans 16 residues. Germline values: CDR1 MRHNA, CDR2 SNTAGT. The DNA of the CDR3 is TGTGCCAGCAGTGCCTTGGGACAGGGGGCGGCAGATACGCAGTATTTT. Translation: CASSALGQGAADTQYF.

This clone has more than one count but fewer than ten. The chain has TRBV5-1 and TRBJ1-4; D is undetermined. CDR3 size: 15 residues. V shed 2 bases and J shed 0 bases, with 8 bases lying between them. Germline V gene sequence: CDR1 SGHRS, CDR2 YFSETQ. The CDR3 sequence: CASSFNSATNEKLFF. In nucleotides, the CDR3 is TGCGCCAGCAGCTTTAACAGTGCAACTAATGAAAAACTGTTTTTT.

The J gene is TRBJ1-1, the V gene TRBV19; TRBD1 might be the D (5 bases). The germline CDR1 and CDR2 sequences are LNHDA and SQIVND (reference sequence). This CDR3 has 16 amino acids. V was cut by 0 bases and J by 6 bases, with 17 bases left in between. This CDR3 is CASSIEHGMGVAEAFF. The CDR3, as DNA: TGTGCCAGTAGTATAGAGCATGGGATGGGGGTAGCTGAAGCTTTCTTT.

The chain is built from TRBV28 and TRBJ2-3; a possible D gene is TRBD1 (6 bases). Germline CDR1 and CDR2: MDHEN and SYDVKM. V shed 5 bases and J shed 4 bases, with 7 bases lying between them. The CDR3 contains 12 residues. CDR3 sequence reads: CASSTGSDTQYF. CDR3 nucleotides: TGTGCCAGCAGTACAGGGTCAGATACGCAGTATTTT. Full variable domain (outside the CDR3, taken from reference TRBV28 and TRBJ2-3): DVKVTQSSRYLVKRTGEKVFLECVQDMDHENMFWYRQDPGLGLRLIYFSYDVKMKEKGDIPEGYSVSREKKERFSLILESASTNQTSMYLCASSTGSDTQYFGPGTRLTVL.

The V and J genes are TRBV5-1 and TRBJ2-3; 12 bases align to TRBD2. The V gene's germline CDR1 is SGHRS and CDR2 YFSETQ. This CDR3 is 17 amino acids long. The J segment lost 4 bases and the V segment lost 0 bases, leaving 6 bases of the junction unmatched. The CDR3 loop reads CASSLAPLAGGSDTQYF. The CDR3 DNA follows: TGCGCCAGCAGCTTGGCTCCACTAGCGGGAGGTTCAGATACGCAGTATTTT.

This clone was seen just once. This chain uses TRBV4-3 with TRBJ1-6; TRBD1 agrees at 7 bases. The CDR3 has 15 amino acids. With 0 bases clipped from V and 18 bases from J, the junction kept 14 bases outside the gene matches. CDR1 and CDR2 (germline): LGHNA, YSLEER. The CDR3 loop is CASSQETGPVQIPHF. CDR3 DNA sequence: TGCGCCAGCAGCCAAGAGACAGGGCCCGTTCAAATCCCCCACTTT.

V gene TRBV5-1 combines with J gene TRBJ2-5; no clear D gene. The CDR3 has 12 residues. V lost 5 bases, J lost 3 bases, and 8 bases lay in between. Germline lookup yields CDR1 SGHRS and CDR2 YFSETQ. The DNA for the CDR3 is TGCGCCAGCAGGGTGGCGGAAGAGACCCAGTACTTC. As protein: CASRVAEETQYF.

V and J are TRBV18 and TRBJ2-1, with D hard to call. V was cut by 2 bases and J by 4 bases, with 12 bases left in between. Germline CDR1 KGHSH, CDR2 LQKENI. The CDR3 is 15 residues long. CDR3 sequence: CASSPSLDDYNEQFF. In nucleotides, the CDR3 is TGTGCCAGCTCACCAAGTCTAGACGATTACAATGAGCAGTTCTTC. Supplemented by reference TRBV18 and TRBJ2-1, the full variable domain reads NAGVMQNPRHLVRRRGQEARLRCSPMKGHSHVYWYRQLPEEGLKFMVYLQKENIIDESGMPKERFSAEFPKEGPSILRIQQVVRGDSAAYFCASSPSLDDYNEQFFGPGTRLTVL.

This chain joins TRBV3-1 (or the pseudogene TRBV3-2) and TRBJ1-6; 7 bases line up with TRBD1. Trimming removed 2 bases from V and 1 base from J; junction bases left unmatched: 8. Germline loops: CDR1 LGHDT, CDR2 YNNKEL (reference sequence). CDR3 size: 18 residues. The CDR3 loop reads CASSQYRGSRSYNSPLHF. CDR3 DNA: TGTGCCAGCAGCCAATACAGGGGTTCAAGATCCTATAATTCACCCCTCCACTTT.

The rearrangement links TRBV4-1 to TRBJ2-1, with a weak D call TRBD1 (6 bases). The CDR3 consists of 12 residues. The V gene lost 5 bases and the J gene lost 7 bases, with 9 bases spanning the gap. Per germline, CDR1 MGHRA and CDR2 YSYEKL. The CDR3 DNA is TGCGCCAGCAGCTCCCAGGGGAATGAGCAGTTCTTC. Translation gives CASSSQGNEQFF.

The rearrangement joins TRBV19 to TRBJ2-2, with 9 nucleotides matching TRBD1. Germline values: CDR1 LNHDA, CDR2 SQIVND (reference sequence). The CDR3 loop spans 17 amino acids. V shed 0 bases and J 3 bases; nucleotides not matched to a gene: 5. CDR3 residues: CASSIDGTGGHTGELFF. The CDR3 DNA is TGTGCCAGTAGTATAGATGGAACAGGGGGCCACACCGGGGAGCTGTTTTTT.

This clone was seen a single time. The V call is TRBV27, the J call TRBJ2-5; 9 nucleotides match TRBD1. Germline V gene sequence: CDR1 MNHEY, CDR2 SMNVEV (reference sequence). The CDR3 covers 15 residues. V lost 2 bases to trimming and J lost 4 bases; unmatched junction nucleotides: 5. The CDR3 nucleotides read TGTGCCAGCAGTTTAGGGACAGGGTTTCCAGAGACCCAGTACTTC. It yields the protein CASSLGTGFPETQYF.

This chain joins TRBV7-9 and TRBJ1-2; a weak D match, TRBD1 (6 bases). V lost 5 bases to trimming and J lost 0 bases, with 19 bases between them. CDR1 SEHNR and CDR2 FQNEAQ come from the germline V gene (reference sequence). This CDR3 region has 17 residues. CDR3 nucleotide sequence: TGTGCCAGCAGCACACGGACAGCGGCCTTTTCTAACTATGGCTACACCTTC. It encodes CASSTRTAAFSNYGYTF.

This chain links TRBV12-3 or TRBV12-4 with TRBJ2-1, with D unresolved. The CDR3 spans 12 residues. V lost 6 bases to trimming and J lost 9 bases, with 12 bases between them. In DNA form, the CDR3 reads TGTGCCAGCAGATACACAGAATTTGAGCAGTTCTTC. As protein: CASRYTEFEQFF.